Each of the 23 T cell receptor beta chains below was sequenced from the same sample in a study of T-cell reconstitution after alpha-beta-depleted transplantation in children. The TCRbeta library incorporated unique molecular identifiers. From the PCR reads, TCRdb called clonotypes with MiXCR, one entry per CDR3 protein. The sample gives 580,000 or so distinct CDR3 sequences, roughly 23% of which show up once; 11% to 15% is in the top ten. Sequenced here: PBMCs, mostly from graft donor cells, sampled 360 days after TCRalphabeta/CD19-depleted stem cell transplant. These receptor sequences come from a boy younger than two who had a stem cell transplant for acute myeloid leukemia, so the T cells may come from the graft donor.

This clonotype was seen at least ten times. This chain connects TRBV27 to TRBJ2-7; D may correspond to TRBD1 or TRBD2 (5 bases each). Trimming removed 2 bases from V and 1 base from J, with 18 bases in between. The CDR3 is 17 amino acids. Germline CDR1 reads MNHEY; CDR2 reads SMNVEV (reference sequence). The CDR3 DNA sequence: TGTGCCAGCAGTTTAGTCTTCGGGGCCACTAGGTCCTACGAGCAGTACTTC. It is translated as CASSLVFGATRSYEQYF.

This rearrangement joins TRBV5-1 to TRBJ2-1; a possible D gene is TRBD1 (7 bases). Germline V lookup: CDR1 SGHRS, CDR2 YFSETQ. The V and J ends lost 3 bases and 3 bases respectively, with 13 bases between them. This CDR3 region has 15 residues. The CDR3 protein is CASSSTGTLYNEQFF. CDR3 DNA sequence: TGCGCCAGCAGCTCGACAGGGACTCTCTACAATGAGCAGTTCTTC.

This clonotype showed up many times. The genes are TRBV24-1 and TRBJ2-3, with D perhaps matching TRBD2 (6 bases). Trimming shortened V by 3 bases and J by 1 base, and 13 bases separated the two germline ends. CDR1 KGHDR and CDR2 SFDVKD come from the germline V gene. CDR3 length equals 16 residues. This CDR3 is CATSDVTRSGTDTQYF. The CDR3 nucleotides are TGTGCCACCAGTGATGTGACTAGAAGCGGCACAGATACGCAGTATTTT.

At least ten counts were recorded for this clonotype. V usage is TRBV29-1 and J usage is TRBJ2-2, with D unresolved. This CDR3 is 15 amino acids long. Germline-derived CDR1 and CDR2 are SQVTM and ANQGSEA. Between the trimmed V and J ends, which lost 5 bases and 1 base, there was a span of 14 bases. CDR3 in DNA: TGCAGCGTTTGTGACGGAAGGTTGAACACCGGGGAGCTGTTTTTT. Its protein is CSVCDGRLNTGELFF.

V is TRBV5-1 and J is TRBJ2-5; tentatively, D is TRBD1 (6 bases). The CDR3 has 16 amino acids. Trimming removed 0 bases from V and 4 bases from J, with 16 bases in between. Germline lookup yields CDR1 SGHRS and CDR2 YFSETQ. CDR3 protein: CASSLVQGMMGETQYF. CDR3 nucleotide sequence: TGCGCCAGCAGCTTGGTTCAGGGGATGATGGGAGAGACCCAGTACTTC.

This clonotype was recorded at least ten times. The chain joins TRBV24-1 to TRBJ2-7, with unresolved D. This CDR3 spans 12 amino acids. CDR1 and CDR2 from the germline V gene are KGHDR and SFDVKD. The CDR3 bases are TGTGCTCCCGTCCCAGCACTCCACGAGCAGTACTTC. It is translated as CAPVPALHEQYF.

V is TRBV29-1 and J is TRBJ2-5, with a weak D call TRBD2 (7 bases). CDR1 and CDR2 from the germline V gene are SQVTM and ANQGSEA. The CDR3 runs to 11 residues. V was pared by 6 bases and J by 7 bases, with 12 bases between. DNA for the CDR3: TGCAGCGTGCCTAGGGGGGGGACCCAGTACTTC. This gives the protein CSVPRGGTQYF.

Ten or more counts support this clonotype. The V call is TRBV28, the J call TRBJ2-7; 9 nucleotides match TRBD1. Losses at the gene ends were 6 bases for V and 1 base for J; bases not matched to a gene: 7. The CDR3 length is 15 residues. Germline values: CDR1 MDHEN, CDR2 SYDVKM. The CDR3 DNA reads TGTGCCAGCAGGACCCTGACAGGGGGGTCCTACGAGCAGTACGTC. As protein: CASRTLTGGSYEQYV.

This clonotype has a count of ten or more. This sequence joins TRBV29-1 and TRBJ1-4; D is perhaps TRBD1 (6 bases). This CDR3 is 13 amino acids long. The V and J ends lost 6 bases and 4 bases respectively, with 12 bases between them. Germline V CDR1 and CDR2: SQVTM, ANQGSEA. For the CDR3, the DNA is TGCAGCGTACAACAGGGTAATAATGAAAAACTGTTTTTT. Translated, it gives CSVQQGNNEKLFF.

This chain uses TRBV11-2 with TRBJ2-7; 10 nucleotides line up with TRBD1. V lost 1 base, J lost 6 bases, and 0 bases stayed unmatched. This CDR3 has 13 amino acids. Germline CDR1 and CDR2: SGHAT and FQNNGV. In DNA, the CDR3 is TGTGCCAGCAGCTTAGGGACAGGGGGCGAGCAGTACGTC. Translated: CASSLGTGGEQYV.

In this sample, this clonotype turned up a few times. This chain joins TRBV7-2 and TRBJ2-6; D might be TRBD1 (6 bases). The CDR3 totals 15 residues. V lost 5 bases and J lost 2, with 10 bases in between. CDR1 SGHTA and CDR2 FQGNSA come from the germline V gene. CDR3 DNA: TGTGCCAGCAGCCAAGGGGGAACTGGGGCCAACGTCCTGACTTTC. It specifies CASSQGGTGANVLTF. The full variable domain, its missing parts supplied by reference TRBV7-2 and TRBJ2-6, is GAGVSQSPSNKVTEKGKDVELRCDPISGHTALYWYRQSLGQGLEFLIYFQGNSAPDKSGLPSDRFSAERTGGSVSTLTIQRTQQEDSAVYLCASSQGGTGANVLTFGAGSRLTVL.

The rearrangement links TRBV20-1 to TRBJ1-4, with D perhaps matching TRBD1 (6 bases). V lost 2 bases, J lost 8 bases, and 18 bases lay in between. The CDR3 runs 15 residues. Per germline, CDR1 DFQATT and CDR2 SNEGSKA (reference sequence). CDR3 bases: TGCAGTGCTAGAAGGCCGGGCCAGGGGCGCGAAAAACTGTTTTTT. Encoded protein: CSARRPGQGREKLFF.

This clonotype was seen at least ten times. This chain links TRBV12-3 or TRBV12-4 with TRBJ2-3; D not certain. V dropped 6 bases and J dropped 8 bases, with 15 bases sitting between them. The CDR3 extends over 13 amino acids. The CDR3 DNA reads TGTGCCAGCAGAGAAGTCGGCTATTCTACGCAGTATTTT. Translation: CASREVGYSTQYF.

As DNA, the CDR3 is TGTGCCAGCAGTTCTAGGACGCGCTACACCTTC. It is translated as CASSSRTRYTF. V usage is TRBV12-3 or TRBV12-4 and J usage is TRBJ1-2; unclear D gene. The CDR3 loop spans 11 amino acids. Trimming stripped 4 bases from V and 9 bases from J, with 9 bases between.

In its sample, this clonotype was seen many times. The rearrangement links TRBV7-2 to TRBJ2-1, with D tentatively TRBD2 (5 bases). Trimming cost V 2 bases and J 3 bases, with 14 bases left between them. Germline-derived CDR1 and CDR2 are SGHTA and FQGNSA. CDR3 length equals 16 residues. CDR3 bases: TGTGCCAGCAGCTTAATTGGCGGGCTGGACTACAATGAGCAGTTCTTC. Translating it yields CASSLIGGLDYNEQFF.

This clonotype was observed many times. The J gene is TRBJ2-6, the V gene TRBV5-4; possibly TRBD1 for D (6 bases). V was cut by 0 bases and J by 0 bases, with 16 bases left in between. Germline V lookup: CDR1 SGHNT, CDR2 YYREEE (reference sequence). CDR3 length: 19 amino acids. CDR3 sequence: CASSLVGGFPTSGANVLTF. The CDR3 DNA reads TGTGCCAGCAGCTTGGTAGGGGGATTCCCAACCTCTGGGGCCAACGTCCTGACTTTC.

This chain uses TRBV11-1 with TRBJ2-7; no clear D. The V end lost 5 bases, the J end lost 3 bases, and 14 bases lay between the germline ends. CDR1 and CDR2 (germline): SGHAT, FQDESV (reference sequence). The CDR3 contains 14 residues. CDR3 coding DNA: TGTGCCAGCAGCGGAGTGGGCAGATACTACGAGCAGTACTTC. It is translated as CASSGVGRYYEQYF.

The chain combines TRBV15 with TRBJ1-1, with a tentative D call TRBD1 (5 bases). V shed 3 bases and J shed 4 bases, with 18 bases lying between them. CDR3 length equals 16 residues. Germline V gene sequence: CDR1 LNHNV, CDR2 YYDKDF (reference sequence). This CDR3 reads CATSRARGTALTEAFF. CDR3 DNA sequence: TGTGCCACCAGCAGGGCCCGAGGGACGGCCCTCACTGAAGCTTTCTTT.

This clonotype was seen at least ten times. This chain links TRBV29-1 with TRBJ2-7; D might be TRBD1 (5 bases). The germline V and J ends were trimmed by 1 base and 2 bases, with 12 bases remaining between them. Germline V gene data show CDR1 as SQVTM and CDR2 as ANQGSEA. The CDR3 sequence is 14 residues long. Here the CDR3 reads CSVEGGEGTYEQYF. In DNA form, the CDR3 reads TGCAGCGTTGAAGGGGGCGAAGGCACCTACGAGCAGTACTTC.

This clonotype occurred many times. This chain connects TRBV10-3 to TRBJ2-3; 8 nucleotides match TRBD1. This CDR3 has 16 amino acids. The germline gives CDR1 ENHRY, CDR2 SYGVKD. With 2 bases clipped from V and 3 bases from J, the junction kept 7 bases outside the gene matches. DNA of the CDR3: TGTGCCATCAGTGAGGCCGGACAGGGAAAAACAGATACGCAGTATTTT. Its translation is CAISEAGQGKTDTQYF.

The chain uses TRBV7-2 and TRBJ2-4; possible D gene TRBD1, 5 bases. This CDR3 comprises 17 residues. Germline V CDR1 and CDR2: SGHTA, FQGNSA. Trimming removed 1 base at V and 3 bases at J, with 16 bases between. CDR3 in amino acids: CASSLDVRGALKNIQYF. The CDR3 DNA reads TGTGCCAGCAGCTTAGACGTAAGGGGCGCCCTCAAAAACATTCAGTACTTC.

This chain joins TRBV6-5 and TRBJ1-4, with D unclear. The germline V gene has CDR1 MNHEY and CDR2 SVGAGI. There are 14 residues in the CDR3. With 2 bases removed from V and 3 bases from J, the gap between germline ends came to 7 bases. The CDR3 reads CASSYGHSNEKLFF. In DNA form, the CDR3 reads TGTGCCAGCAGTTACGGGCATTCTAATGAAAAACTGTTTTTT.

In this sample, this clonotype turned up many times. V gene TRBV12-3 or TRBV12-4 combines with J gene TRBJ2-7, with TRBD1 matching 7 bases. With 5 bases clipped from V and 3 bases from J, the junction kept 10 bases outside the gene matches. There are 15 residues in the CDR3. CDR3 residues: CASSMTGLEDYEQYF. In nucleotides, the CDR3 is TGTGCCAGCAGTATGACAGGGCTTGAGGACTACGAGCAGTACTTC.